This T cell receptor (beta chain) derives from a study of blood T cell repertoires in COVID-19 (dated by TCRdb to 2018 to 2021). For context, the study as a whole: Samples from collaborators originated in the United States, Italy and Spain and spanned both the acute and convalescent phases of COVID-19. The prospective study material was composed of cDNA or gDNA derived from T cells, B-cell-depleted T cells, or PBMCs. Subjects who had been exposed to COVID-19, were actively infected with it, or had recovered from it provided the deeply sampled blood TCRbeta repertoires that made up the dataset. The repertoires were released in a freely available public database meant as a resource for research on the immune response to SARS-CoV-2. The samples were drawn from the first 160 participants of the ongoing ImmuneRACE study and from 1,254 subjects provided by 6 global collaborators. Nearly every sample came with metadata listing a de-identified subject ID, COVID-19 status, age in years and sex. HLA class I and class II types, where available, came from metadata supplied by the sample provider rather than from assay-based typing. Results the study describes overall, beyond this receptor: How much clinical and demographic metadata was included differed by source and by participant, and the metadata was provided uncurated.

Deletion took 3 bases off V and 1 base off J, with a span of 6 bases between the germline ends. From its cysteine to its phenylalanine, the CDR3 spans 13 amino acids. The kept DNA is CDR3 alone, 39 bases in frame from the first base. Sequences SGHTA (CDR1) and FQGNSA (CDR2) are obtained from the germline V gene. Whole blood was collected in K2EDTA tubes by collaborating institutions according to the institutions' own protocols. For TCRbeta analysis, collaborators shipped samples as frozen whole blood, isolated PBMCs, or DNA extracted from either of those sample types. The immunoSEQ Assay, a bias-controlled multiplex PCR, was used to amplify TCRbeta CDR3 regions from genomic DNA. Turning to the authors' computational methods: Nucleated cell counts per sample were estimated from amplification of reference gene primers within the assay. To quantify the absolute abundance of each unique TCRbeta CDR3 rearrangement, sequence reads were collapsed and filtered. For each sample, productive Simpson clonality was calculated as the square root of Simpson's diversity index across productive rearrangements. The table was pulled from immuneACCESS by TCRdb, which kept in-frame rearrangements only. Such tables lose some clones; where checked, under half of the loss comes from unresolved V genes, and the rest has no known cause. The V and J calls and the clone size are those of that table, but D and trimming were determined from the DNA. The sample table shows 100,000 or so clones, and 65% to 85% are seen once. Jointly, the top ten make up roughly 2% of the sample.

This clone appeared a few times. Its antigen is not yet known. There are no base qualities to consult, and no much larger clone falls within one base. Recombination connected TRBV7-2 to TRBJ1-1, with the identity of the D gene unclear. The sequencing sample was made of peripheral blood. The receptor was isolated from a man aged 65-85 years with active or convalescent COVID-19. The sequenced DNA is TGTGCCAGCAGCTTCAAAGCGAACACTGAAGCTTTCTTT. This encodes CASSFKANTEAFF.